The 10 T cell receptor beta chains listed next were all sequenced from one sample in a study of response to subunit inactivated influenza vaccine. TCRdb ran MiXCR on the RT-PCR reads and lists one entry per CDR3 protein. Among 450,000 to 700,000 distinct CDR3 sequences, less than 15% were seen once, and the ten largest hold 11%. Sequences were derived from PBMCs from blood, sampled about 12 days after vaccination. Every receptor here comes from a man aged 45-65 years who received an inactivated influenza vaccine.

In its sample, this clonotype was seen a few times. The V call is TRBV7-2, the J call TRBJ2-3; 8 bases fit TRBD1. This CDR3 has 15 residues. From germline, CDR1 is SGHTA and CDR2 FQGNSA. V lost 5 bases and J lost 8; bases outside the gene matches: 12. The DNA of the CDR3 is TGTGCCAGCAGCCCGCAGGGGGCTCTAACGCGTACGCAGTATTTT. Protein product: CASSPQGALTRTQYF.

The CDR3, as DNA: TGTGCCAGCAGAGCAGGGAGAGGGGCAGGTCGGGAGCAGTTCTTC. It encodes CASRAGRGAGREQFF. The J gene is TRBJ2-1, the V gene TRBV27, with D perhaps matching TRBD1 or TRBD2 (5 bases each). This CDR3 has 15 residues. CDR1 and CDR2 (germline): MNHEY, SMNVEV (reference sequence). V was cut by 6 bases and J by 10 bases, with 22 bases left in between.

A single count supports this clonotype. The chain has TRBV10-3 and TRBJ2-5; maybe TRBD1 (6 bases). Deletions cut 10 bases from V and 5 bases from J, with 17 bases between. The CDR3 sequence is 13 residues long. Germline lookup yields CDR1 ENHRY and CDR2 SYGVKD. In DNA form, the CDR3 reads TGTGCCACCAAACAGGGACCGGTGGAGACCCAGTACTTC. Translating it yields CATKQGPVETQYF.

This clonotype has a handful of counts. DNA of the CDR3: TGTGCCTGGAGTGTACAGGGCTCTGCTCAGTACTTC. It translates to CAWSVQGSAQYF. The V and J genes are TRBV30 and TRBJ2-7; TRBD1 might be the D (6 bases). The V gene lost 0 bases and the J gene lost 10 bases, with 13 bases spanning the gap. Germline-derived CDR1 and CDR2 are GTSNPN and SVGIG (reference sequence). This CDR3 has 12 residues.

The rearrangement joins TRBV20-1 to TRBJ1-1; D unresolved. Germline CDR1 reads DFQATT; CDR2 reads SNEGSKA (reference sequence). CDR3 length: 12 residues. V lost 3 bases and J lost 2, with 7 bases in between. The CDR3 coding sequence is TGCAGTGCTAGGAGCACTAACACTGAAGCTTTCTTT. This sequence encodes CSARSTNTEAFF.

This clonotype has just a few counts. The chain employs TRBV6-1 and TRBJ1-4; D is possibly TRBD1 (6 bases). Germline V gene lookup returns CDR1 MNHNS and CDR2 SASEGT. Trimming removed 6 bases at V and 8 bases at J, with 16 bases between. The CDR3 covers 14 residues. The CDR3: CASRRQALPEKLFF. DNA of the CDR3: TGTGCCAGCAGGAGACAGGCCCTTCCGGAAAAACTGTTTTTT.

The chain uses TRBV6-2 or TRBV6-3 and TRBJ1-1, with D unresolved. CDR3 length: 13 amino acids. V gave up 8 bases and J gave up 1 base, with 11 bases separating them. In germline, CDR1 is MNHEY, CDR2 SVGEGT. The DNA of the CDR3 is TGTGCCAGCCAAAGTGCGGGGAACACTGAAGCTTTCTTT. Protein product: CASQSAGNTEAFF.

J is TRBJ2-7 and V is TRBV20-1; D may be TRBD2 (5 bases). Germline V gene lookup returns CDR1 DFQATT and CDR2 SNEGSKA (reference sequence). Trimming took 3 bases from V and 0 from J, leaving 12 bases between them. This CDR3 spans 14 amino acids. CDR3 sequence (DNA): TGCAGTGCTAGGGACGCTGGGAGCTCCTACGAGCAGTACTTC. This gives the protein CSARDAGSSYEQYF.

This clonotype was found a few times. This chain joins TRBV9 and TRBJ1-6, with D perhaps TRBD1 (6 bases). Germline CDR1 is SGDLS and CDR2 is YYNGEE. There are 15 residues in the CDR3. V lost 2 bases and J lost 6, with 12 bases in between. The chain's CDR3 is CASSVSDRTNSPLHF. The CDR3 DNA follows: TGTGCCAGCAGCGTCTCCGACAGGACTAATTCACCCCTCCACTTT.

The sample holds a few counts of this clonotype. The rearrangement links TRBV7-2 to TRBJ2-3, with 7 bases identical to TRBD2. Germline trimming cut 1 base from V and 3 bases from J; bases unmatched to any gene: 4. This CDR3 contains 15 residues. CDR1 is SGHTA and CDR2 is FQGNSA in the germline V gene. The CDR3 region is CASSLVGTKTDTQYF. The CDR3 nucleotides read TGTGCCAGCAGCTTAGTCGGGACTAAGACAGATACGCAGTATTTT.